This T cell receptor (beta chain) was retrieved from a study of blood T cells in healthy people across ages. Total RNA, at least 6 micrograms per sample, came from PBMCs. The V and J ends lost 3 bases and 5 bases, in that order; junction bases with no gene match: 12. This CDR3 spans 17 amino acids. Germline assignment: CDR1 MNHEY and CDR2 SMNVEV (reference sequence). Through a sample-barcoded 5' primer and a J-beta primer mix, a second PCR was run for roughly 7 to 11 cycles. Each cDNA molecule received a tag from a template-switch adaptor that had 12 random nucleotides. Every sample gave at least 3 million paired-end reads containing CDR3. TCRdb recomputed calls from the 5' RACE reads with MiXCR, one row per CDR3 protein. The sample consists of approximately 1,100,000 distinct CDR3 sequences, more than 40% of them appearing once.

This clonotype originated in a woman aged 60-75 years in good health. The chain links TRBV27 to TRBJ2-7, with TRBD2 matching 11 bases. Source material: blood. The CDR3 sequence is CASSFTSLTSGSNEQYF. The CDR3 nucleotides read TGTGCCAGCAGTTTCACATCTCTAACTAGCGGGAGTAACGAGCAGTACTTC.